These 4 T cell receptor beta chains originate from one sample sequenced in a study of control samples from healthy donors and cancer patients. Profiled with immunoSEQ multiplex PCR; TCRdb holds only in-frame clones, not every one. The table shows roughly 140,000 clones, with about nine tenths occurring only once. Sequenced sample: blood. Every receptor here comes from a man aged 25 to 40 in good health.

The chain has TRBV7-6 and TRBJ1-4, with no clear D. Deletions cut 5 bases from V and 5 bases from J, with 15 bases between. Germline lookup yields CDR1 SGHVS and CDR2 FNYEAQ. This CDR3 spans 15 amino acids. The CDR3 loop is CASSAKTQNNEKLFF. In DNA, the CDR3 is TGTGCCAGCAGCGCAAAGACACAAAACAATGAAAAACTGTTTTTT.

V is TRBV27 and J is TRBJ2-1; D uncertain. The CDR3 totals 13 residues. Germline CDR1 reads MNHEY; CDR2 reads SMNVEV (reference sequence). Trimming shortened V by 6 bases and J by 0 bases, and 6 bases separated the two germline ends. CDR3 in amino acids: CASRFDSYNEQFF. CDR3 DNA: TGTGCCAGCAGATTTGACTCCTACAATGAGCAGTTCTTC.

This clone has more than one count but fewer than ten. The gene calls are TRBV7-9 and TRBJ1-1, with 8 nucleotides matching TRBD1. CDR3 length: 15 amino acids. J gave up 2 bases and V 5 bases, and 7 bases lay outside the gene matches. Germline V gene sequence: CDR1 SEHNR, CDR2 FQNEAQ (reference sequence). The CDR3 coding sequence is TGTGCCAGCAGCACAATGGGGACAGGTAACACTGAAGCTTTCTTT. It specifies CASSTMGTGNTEAFF.

This rearrangement joins TRBV5-6 to TRBJ2-5, with TRBD1 matching 10 bases. The germline V gene has CDR1 SGHDT and CDR2 YYEEEE. The V gene end was trimmed by 3 bases and the J gene end by 5 bases; junction bases not matched to a gene: 7. CDR3 length: 15 residues. CDR3 DNA sequence: TGTGCCAGCAGCTCCCTCGGGACAGGGGACGAGACCCAGTACTTC. It is translated as CASSSLGTGDETQYF.